The source of this TCR beta chain is a study of beta chain features in type 1 diabetes. General study findings and limits: cDNA-based reads could over-represent cells with high TCR expression. More deletions and fewer insertions at VDJ junctions were found in patients with type 1 diabetes. TCRB CDR3s from Type 1 diabetes patients were moderately but significantly shorter in all four CD4+ subsets.

The germline V gene encodes CDR1 MNHEY and CDR2 SMNVEV (reference sequence). This CDR3 region has 13 residues. V was clipped by 8 bases and J by 1 base, with 11 bases between them. This clone was detected only a few times. Its antigen remains unknown. Isolated RNA was reverse transcribed in full, so expressed TCRB transcripts were sequenced. Method: immunoSEQ multiplex PCR; TCRdb's copy keeps in-frame clones and lacks some. This sample has some 190,000 clones, with 6.5% to 9.5% found just once. V usage is TRBV27 and J usage is TRBJ1-1; D remains ambiguous. Sequenced: central memory CD4+ T cells from blood. This TCR was recovered from a woman in her 40s with type 1 diabetes. As DNA, the CDR3 is TGTGCCAGCCACCCGGGGAGGAACACTGAAGCTTTCTTT. Translating it yields CASHPGRNTEAFF.